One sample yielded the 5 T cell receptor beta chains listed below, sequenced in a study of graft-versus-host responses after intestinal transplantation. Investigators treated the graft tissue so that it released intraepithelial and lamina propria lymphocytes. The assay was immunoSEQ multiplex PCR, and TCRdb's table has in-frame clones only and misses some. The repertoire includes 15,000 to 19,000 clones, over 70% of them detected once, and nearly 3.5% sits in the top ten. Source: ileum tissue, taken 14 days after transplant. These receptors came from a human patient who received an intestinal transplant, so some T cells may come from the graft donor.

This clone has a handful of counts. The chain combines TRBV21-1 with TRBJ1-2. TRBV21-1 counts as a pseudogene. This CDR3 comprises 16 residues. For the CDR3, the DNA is TGTGCCAGCAGCAAAGATCTGGGTCTAGTTAACTATGGCTACACCTTC. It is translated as CASSKDLGLVNYGYTF.

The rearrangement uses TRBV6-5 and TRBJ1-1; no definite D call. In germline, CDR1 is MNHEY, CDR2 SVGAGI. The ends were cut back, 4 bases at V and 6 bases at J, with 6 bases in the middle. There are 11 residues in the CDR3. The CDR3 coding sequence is TGTGCCAGCAGTTTCGGCCCTGAAGCTTTCTTT. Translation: CASSFGPEAFF.

The CDR3 is CASSWTGGAKYNEQFF. The CDR3 DNA is TGTGCCAGCAGTTGGACAGGGGGCGCGAAGTACAATGAGCAGTTCTTC. The V gene is TRBV27, the J gene TRBJ2-1; 11 positions match TRBD1. This CDR3 region has 16 residues. Trimming removed 4 bases from V and 4 bases from J; junction bases left unmatched: 6. Germline V gene sequence: CDR1 MNHEY, CDR2 SMNVEV (reference sequence).

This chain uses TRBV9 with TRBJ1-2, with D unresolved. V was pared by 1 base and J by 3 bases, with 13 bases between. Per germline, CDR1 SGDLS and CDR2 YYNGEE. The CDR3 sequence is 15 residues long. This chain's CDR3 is CASSVHANRDYGYTF. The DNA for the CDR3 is TGTGCCAGCAGCGTACACGCCAACAGAGACTATGGCTACACCTTC.

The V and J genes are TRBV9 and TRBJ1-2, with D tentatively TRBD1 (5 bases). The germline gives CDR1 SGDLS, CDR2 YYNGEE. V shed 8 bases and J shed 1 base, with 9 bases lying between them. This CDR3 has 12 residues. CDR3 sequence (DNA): TGTGCCAGTGGGGACGGTAACTATGGCTACACCTTC. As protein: CASGDGNYGYTF.